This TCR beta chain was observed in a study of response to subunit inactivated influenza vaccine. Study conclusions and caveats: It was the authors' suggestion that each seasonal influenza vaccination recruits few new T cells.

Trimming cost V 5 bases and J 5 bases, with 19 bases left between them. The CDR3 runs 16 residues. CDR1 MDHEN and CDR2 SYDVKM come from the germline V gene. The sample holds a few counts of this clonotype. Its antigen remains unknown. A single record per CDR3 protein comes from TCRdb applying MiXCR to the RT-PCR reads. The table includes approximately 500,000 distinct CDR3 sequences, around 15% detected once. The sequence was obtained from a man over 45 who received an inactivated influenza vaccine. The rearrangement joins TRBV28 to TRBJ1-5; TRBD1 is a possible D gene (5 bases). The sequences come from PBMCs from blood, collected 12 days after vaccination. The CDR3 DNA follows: TGTGCCAGCAGTGACAGACAGATAAGGGAATATCAGCCCCAGCATTTT. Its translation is CASSDRQIREYQPQHF.